This T cell receptor (beta chain) comes out of a study of post-analysis software for immune sequencing data. Study background: Patients with relapsing-remitting, secondary progressive and progressive-relapsing multiple sclerosis courses were all represented. General study results and limits: The authors found that F measure strongly co-clustered same-batch samples. People with multiple sclerosis had a significantly lower normalized Chao1 diversity than controls did.

Each TCR beta cDNA library carried unique molecular identifiers. Input amounts of 1 to 10 million T cells were used. These gave about 500,000 cDNA molecules, so each molecule approximated one T cell. TCRdb redid the calling of the PCR reads with MiXCR, one entry per CDR3 protein. The sample consists of more than 350,000 distinct CDR3 sequences, 35% to 45% of them appearing once. As regards this clonotype: Its antigen is not known.

Sequencing was performed on blood. This clonotype was obtained from a girl aged 2-10 years with multiple sclerosis.

CDR3 nucleotides: TGTGCCAGCAGCTTAGCGCCCGGGACAGGGATCAATCAGCCCCAGCATTTT. Translating it yields CASSLAPGTGINQPQHF. This chain uses TRBV7-9 with TRBJ1-5; 9 bases match TRBD1. The trim removed 0 bases at V and 3 bases at J, leaving 6 bases unmatched. The CDR3 spans 17 residues. Germline V gene data show CDR1 as SEHNR and CDR2 as FQNEAQ (reference sequence).